This T cell receptor (beta chain) was recovered during a study of human T cells and chemical hapten exposure. Study details: 2% DPC applied to a 2 cm by 2 cm arm area sensitized donors.

Indicated time point: patch test 2, 6 weeks after DPC sensitization. The treatment here: therapeutic diphenylcyclopropenone sensitization with weekly scalp DPC. The study drew its donors from alopecia patients who were 18 to 70 years old and suitable for DPC. Study results and limitations: Donors' alopecia may make their immune response differ from healthy people's.

Per germline, CDR1 LNHDA and CDR2 SQIVND (reference sequence). The CDR3 is made up of 16 amino acids. V shed 8 bases and J 2 bases; nucleotides not matched to a gene: 12. This clonotype was found a few times. The antigen is not known. As the library was built, unique molecular identifiers were attached to individual cDNA molecules. TCRdb itself ran the RACE reads through MiXCR, one entry per CDR3 protein. The sample has about 73,000 distinct CDR3 sequences, 7.5% to 9.5% seen once. Material: whole blood, obtained in connection with sensitization to the hapten diphenylcyclopropenone (DPC). The source is a woman aged 45-65 years with alopecia areata. Some clones in this sample may be carry-over from other donors' samples. The V gene is TRBV19, the J gene TRBJ2-3, with TRBD2 matching 8 bases. As DNA, the CDR3 is TGTGCCAGTCGTCGGGCAGCGGGAGACCCCACAGATACGCAGTATTTT. It yields the protein CASRRAAGDPTDTQYF.